These T cell receptor beta chains were read from a single sample in a study of T cells in Graves' hyperthyroidism and ophthalmopathy. TCRdb re-analysed the multiplex PCR reads in MiXCR, keeping a single row per CDR3 protein. The profile shows about 560,000 distinct CDR3 sequences, about 45% of them singletons. Sequenced sample: peripheral blood or thyroid tissue (not recorded which). These receptors all come from a woman aged 18-29 years with Graves' hyperthyroidism. The CDR3 runs from the conserved cysteine through the conserved F or W. Fields, in order: J gene, clone size, D gene, V gene, CDR3 protein, CDR3 DNA. D genes are given only for firm matches. Clone size appears in some rows only: once, few, many, or a class for an expanded clone.

j_call: TRBJ2-5
clone_size: NA
d_call: NA
v_call: TRBV2
cdr3_aa: CASSDSLGTTSQETQYF
cdr3_nt: TGTGCCAGCAGTGATTCCCTCGGGACCACTTCTCAAGAGACCCAGTACTTC

j_call: TRBJ2-7
clone_size: NA
d_call: TRBD2
v_call: TRBV20-1
cdr3_aa: CSAGATSGGNEQYF
cdr3_nt: TGCAGTGCCGGGGCGACTAGCGGGGGGAACGAGCAGTACTTC

j_call: TRBJ2-2
clone_size: NA
d_call: NA
v_call: TRBV2
cdr3_aa: CASSEVRGPGELFF
cdr3_nt: TGTGCCAGCAGTGAAGTTAGGGGACCCGGGGAGCTGTTTTTT

j_call: TRBJ2-1
clone_size: NA
d_call: NA
v_call: TRBV24-1
cdr3_aa: CATSDPTGYEQFF
cdr3_nt: TGTGCCACCAGTGACCCAACAGGGTATGAGCAGTTCTTC

j_call: TRBJ1-6
clone_size: NA
d_call: NA
v_call: TRBV25-1
cdr3_aa: CARVLAGTPLHF
cdr3_nt: TGTGCTAGAGTCCTCGCAGGGACACCCCTCCACTTT

j_call: TRBJ1-4
clone_size: NA
d_call: NA
v_call: TRBV29-1
cdr3_aa: CSVDFGINEKLFF
cdr3_nt: TGCAGCGTTGATTTTGGAATTAATGAAAAACTGTTTTTT

j_call: TRBJ1-2
clone_size: few
d_call: NA
v_call: TRBV4-2
cdr3_aa: CASSPRQDNYGYTF
cdr3_nt: TGTGCCAGCAGCCCCAGACAGGACAACTATGGCTACACCTTC

j_call: TRBJ1-3
clone_size: many
d_call: NA
v_call: TRBV7-9
cdr3_aa: CASSLVQFSGNTIYF
cdr3_nt: TGTGCCAGCAGCTTAGTACAGTTCTCTGGAAACACCATATATTTT

j_call: TRBJ2-5
clone_size: NA
d_call: NA
v_call: TRBV7-6
cdr3_aa: CASSQDRGGAETQYF
cdr3_nt: TGTGCCAGCAGCCAAGATCGGGGTGGGGCAGAGACCCAGTACTTC

j_call: TRBJ2-6
clone_size: NA
d_call: NA
v_call: TRBV2
cdr3_aa: CASSSGENILTF
cdr3_nt: TGTGCCAGCAGTTCAGGGGAAAACATCCTGACTTTC

j_call: TRBJ1-5
clone_size: many
d_call: NA
v_call: TRBV7-9
cdr3_aa: CASSSDYSNQPQHF
cdr3_nt: TGTGCCAGCAGCTCCGATTATAGCAATCAGCCCCAGCATTTT